This note documents a single TCR beta chain sequence. Clones were sequenced by immunoSEQ multiplex PCR, and TCRdb holds only the in-frame ones, with some missing. The profile shows more than 65,000 clones, more than 90% of them singletons. This record comes from a study of technical replicates of blood from several donors. The source of this sequence is a human donor in good health. Material for sequencing was T cells isolated from PBMCs.

CDR3 sequence reads: CASSPRTGENEKLFF. The CDR3 region has the DNA TGCGCCAGCAGCCCCCGGACAGGGGAGAATGAAAAACTGTTTTTT. The rearrangement uses TRBV4-1 and TRBJ1-4; TRBD1 matches at 9 bases. This CDR3 has 15 amino acids. Germline V gene lookup returns CDR1 MGHRA and CDR2 YSYEKL. V trimming: 4 bases; J trimming: 5 bases; junction bases outside the gene matches: 5.